This entry features one T cell receptor beta chain sequence. Its antigen remains unknown. Trimming pared 7 bases from V and 2 bases from J, leaving 9 bases between. This CDR3 is 12 amino acids long. Looked up from germline, CDR1 is SNHLY and CDR2 is FYNNEI. The sample originates from a study of T cell repertoires in cytomegalovirus infection. About the study: Indicated by public TCR beta signatures were CMV infection and matching HLA type.

TCRdb analysed the reads with MiXCR anew, one entry per CDR3 protein. The data contain approximately 910,000 distinct CDR3 sequences, about a third of them singletons. The specimen comprised cultured CD8+ T cells from PBMCs, sampled from culture after CMV antigen stimulation. This TCR was recovered from a human donor in good health (CMV status not recorded). Some clones in this sample may be carry-over from other donors' samples. The V and J genes are TRBV2 and TRBJ2-7; the D gene could be TRBD1 or TRBD2 (5 bases each). The CDR3 DNA reads as TGTGCCAGCAAGGGACGGACCTACGAGCAGTACGTC. Translating it yields CASKGRTYEQYV.